Below are 15 T cell receptor beta chains sequenced from a single sample in a study of CD8 T cells in Susac syndrome. RNA, at about 0.45 to 1 ug, was reverse transcribed with random hexamers. TCRdb re-derived calls from the immunoSEQ multiplex PCR reads in MiXCR, one entry per CDR3 protein. The sample includes approximately 190,000 distinct CDR3 sequences, 95% of them seen just once. Sequencing input: CD8+ T cells from PBMCs. The receptors were gathered from a human donor with Susac syndrome.

This chain connects TRBV11-2 to TRBJ2-2, with no clear D. This CDR3 contains 16 residues. V lost 0 bases and J 5 bases, leaving 13 bases between the germline ends. Germline values: CDR1 SGHAT, CDR2 FQNNGV. The CDR3 DNA reads TGTGCCAGCAGCTTAGAGACACGAATCCGAACCGGGGAGCTGTTTTTT. The encoded protein is CASSLETRIRTGELFF.

The chain uses TRBV20-1 and TRBJ2-7; D remains unclear. Trimming removed 3 bases at V and 6 bases at J, with 9 bases between. Germline-derived CDR1 and CDR2 are DFQATT and SNEGSKA (reference sequence). CDR3 length: 11 residues. This chain's CDR3 is CSASLSPEQYF. CDR3 DNA: TGCAGTGCTAGTCTCAGTCCCGAGCAGTACTTC.

The rearrangement uses TRBV13 and TRBJ2-7, with TRBD2 as a possible D gene (6 bases). Germline-derived CDR1 and CDR2 are PRHDT and FYEKMQ (reference sequence). The V and J ends lost 0 bases and 5 bases respectively, with 11 bases between them. The CDR3 has 14 residues. The CDR3 here is CASSLGRGGDEQYF. Written as DNA, the CDR3 is TGTGCCAGCAGCTTAGGGCGGGGCGGAGACGAGCAGTACTTC.

The CDR3 is CASGGARSSYNEQFF. The CDR3 coding sequence is TGCGCCAGCGGGGGGGCCAGGAGCTCCTACAATGAGCAGTTCTTC. This chain uses TRBV4-1 with TRBJ2-1; possibly TRBD2 for D (7 bases). This CDR3 has 15 amino acids. Germline V gene data show CDR1 as MGHRA and CDR2 as YSYEKL. V was shortened by 8 bases and J by 0 bases, with 14 bases between the two germline ends.

This chain links TRBV7-6 with TRBJ1-1; D not resolved. There are 18 residues in the CDR3. Germline CDR1 SGHVS, CDR2 FNYEAQ. V gave up 0 bases and J gave up 0 bases, with 17 bases separating them. The CDR3 nucleotides are TGTGCCAGCAGCTTAGCTTTTCGGGTGTCCAGGTTGAACACTGAAGCTTTCTTT. It translates to CASSLAFRVSRLNTEAFF.

The chain has TRBV20-1 and TRBJ2-5; D gene unclear. Germline V gives CDR1 DFQATT, CDR2 SNEGSKA (reference sequence). This CDR3 comprises 16 residues. Trimming left V 3 bases short and J 5 bases short, with 22 bases between. The CDR3 loop is CSARGDRGVHLETQYF. As DNA, the CDR3 is TGCAGTGCTAGGGGCGATCGCGGAGTTCACCTGGAGACCCAGTACTTC.

Only a few counts were recorded for this clonotype. The CDR3 DNA sequence: TGCGCCAGCAGCTTGATGGGACAGCAACAAGAGACCCAGTACTTC. This encodes CASSLMGQQQETQYF. V usage is TRBV5-1 and J usage is TRBJ2-5, with 7 bases that match TRBD1. CDR3 length: 15 amino acids. V was clipped by 1 base and J by 2 bases; unmatched bases: 5. CDR1 and CDR2 from the germline V gene are SGHRS and YFSETQ.

The chain has TRBV30 and TRBJ1-2, with 12 bases lining up with TRBD1. This CDR3 has 15 amino acids. V was pared by 0 bases and J by 6 bases, with 5 bases of the junction left unmatched. Germline CDR1 is GTSNPN and CDR2 is SVGIG (reference sequence). The CDR3 DNA follows: TGTGCCTGGAGTGTACGGGACAGGGGGCGGGATGGCTACACCTTC. This translates into CAWSVRDRGRDGYTF.

The rearrangement uses TRBV6-2 or TRBV6-3 and TRBJ2-7, with TRBD2 matching over 10 bases. V trimming: 8 bases; J trimming: 1 base; junction bases outside the gene matches: 8. Germline lookup yields CDR1 MNHEY and CDR2 SVGEGT. This CDR3 is built from 15 residues. The CDR3: CASLPKREGSYEQYF. The CDR3 nucleotides are TGTGCCAGCCTACCCAAGCGGGAGGGATCCTACGAGCAGTACTTC.

The chain is built from TRBV29-1 and TRBJ2-7; D is tentatively TRBD1 or TRBD2 (5 bases each). This CDR3 contains 11 residues. The V and J ends lost 3 bases and 6 bases respectively, with 9 bases between them. The germline V gene has CDR1 SQVTM and CDR2 ANQGSEA. CDR3 sequence: CSVEGVSEQYF. CDR3 nucleotide sequence: TGCAGCGTTGAGGGGGTAAGCGAGCAGTACTTC.

This sequence joins TRBV3-1 and TRBJ2-7; D unresolved. The V gene's germline CDR1 is LGHDT and CDR2 YNNKEL (reference sequence). Between the trimmed V and J ends, which lost 3 bases and 5 bases, there was a span of 14 bases. This CDR3 region has 14 residues. The CDR3 DNA sequence: TGTGCCAGCAGCCAGACGCCTGGATTTGACGAGCAGTACTTC. Its translation: CASSQTPGFDEQYF.

The rearrangement uses TRBV19 and TRBJ2-5, with D perhaps matching TRBD1 or TRBD2 (5 bases each). V lost 6 bases and J 5 bases, leaving 13 bases between the germline ends. Germline lookup yields CDR1 LNHDA and CDR2 SQIVND (reference sequence). This CDR3 region has 13 residues. The CDR3, as DNA: TGTGCCAGTAGGCCTCACGGGGCGGAGACCCAGTACTTC. It yields the protein CASRPHGAETQYF. Looking up the rest from reference TRBV19 and TRBJ2-5 gives the full variable domain: DGGITQSPKYLFRKEGQNVTLSCEQNLNHDAMYWYRQDPGQGLRLIYYSQIVNDFQKGDIAEGYSVSREKKESFPLTVTSAQKNPTAFYLCASRPHGAETQYFGPGTRLLVL.

The rearrangement uses TRBV10-3 and TRBJ2-5, with 10 nucleotides matching TRBD2. The CDR3 sequence is 15 residues long. The germline CDR1 and CDR2 sequences are ENHRY and SYGVKD. V was pared by 5 bases and J by 5 bases, with 8 bases of the junction left unmatched. In DNA form, the CDR3 reads TGTGCCATCAGTCGTCTAGCGGGAGAGGGGGAGACCCAGTACTTC. Residues: CAISRLAGEGETQYF.

J is TRBJ2-1 and V is TRBV6-1, with 7 positions matching TRBD2. The trim removed 7 bases at V and 4 bases at J, leaving 7 bases unmatched. The CDR3 has 14 amino acids. Germline V gene data show CDR1 as MNHNS and CDR2 as SASEGT. The CDR3 spells CASTILATYNEQFF. In DNA, the CDR3 is TGTGCCAGCACCATACTAGCGACTTACAATGAGCAGTTCTTC.

This clonotype was observed a few times. The chain links TRBV5-1 to TRBJ2-7; TRBD1 agrees at 8 bases. Germline values: CDR1 SGHRS, CDR2 YFSETQ. CDR3 length: 15 amino acids. With V trimmed by 0 bases and J by 1 base, 3 bases remained unmatched. The CDR3 spells CASSLDRGISYEQYF. As DNA, the CDR3 is TGCGCCAGCAGCTTGGACAGGGGGATTTCCTACGAGCAGTACTTC. Based on the CDR3 plus reference TRBV5-1 and TRBJ2-7, the full variable domain is KAGVTQTPRYLIKTRGQQVTLSCSPISGHRSVSWYQQTPGQGLQFLFEYFSETQRNKGNFPGRFSGRQFSNSRSEMNVSTLELGDSALYLCASSLDRGISYEQYFGPGTRLTVT.